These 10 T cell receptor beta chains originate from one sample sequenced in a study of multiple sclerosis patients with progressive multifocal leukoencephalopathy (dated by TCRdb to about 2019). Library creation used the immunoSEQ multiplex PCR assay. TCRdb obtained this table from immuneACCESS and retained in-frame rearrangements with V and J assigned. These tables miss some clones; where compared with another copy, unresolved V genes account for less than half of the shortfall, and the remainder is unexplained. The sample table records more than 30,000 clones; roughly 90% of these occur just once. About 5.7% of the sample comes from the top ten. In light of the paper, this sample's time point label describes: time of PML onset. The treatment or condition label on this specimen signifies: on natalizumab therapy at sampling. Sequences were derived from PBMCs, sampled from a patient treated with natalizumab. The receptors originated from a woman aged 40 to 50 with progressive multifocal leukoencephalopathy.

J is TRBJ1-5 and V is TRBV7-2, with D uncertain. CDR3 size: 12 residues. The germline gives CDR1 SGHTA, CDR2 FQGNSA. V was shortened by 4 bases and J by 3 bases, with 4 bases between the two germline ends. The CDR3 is CASSSPNQPQHF. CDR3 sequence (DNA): TGTGCCAGCAGCTCTCCCAATCAGCCCCAGCATTTT.

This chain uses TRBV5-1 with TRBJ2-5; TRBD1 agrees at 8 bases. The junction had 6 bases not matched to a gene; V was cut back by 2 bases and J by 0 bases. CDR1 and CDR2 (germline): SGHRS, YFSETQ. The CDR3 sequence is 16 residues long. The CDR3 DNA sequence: TGCGCCAGCAGCTTCGGACAGGGACCGTACCAAGAGACCCAGTACTTC. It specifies CASSFGQGPYQETQYF.

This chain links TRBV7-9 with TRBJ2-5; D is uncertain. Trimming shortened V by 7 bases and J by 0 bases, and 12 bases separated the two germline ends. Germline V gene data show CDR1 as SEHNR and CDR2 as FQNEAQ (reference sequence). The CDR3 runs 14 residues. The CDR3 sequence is CASTPENYQETQYF. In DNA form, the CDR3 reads TGTGCCAGCACCCCCGAGAATTACCAAGAGACCCAGTACTTC.

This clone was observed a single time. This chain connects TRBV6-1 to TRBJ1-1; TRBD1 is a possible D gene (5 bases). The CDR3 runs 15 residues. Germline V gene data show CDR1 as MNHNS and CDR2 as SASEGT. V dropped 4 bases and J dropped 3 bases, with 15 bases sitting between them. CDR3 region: CASSALLGGDTEAFF. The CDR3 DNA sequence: TGTGCCAGCAGTGCCCTCCTCGGGGGGGACACTGAAGCTTTCTTT.

The CDR3 sequence is CASSQVEGHGYTF. CDR3 nucleotides: TGCGCCAGCAGCCAAGTGGAAGGCCATGGCTACACCTTC. The V gene is TRBV4-3, the J gene TRBJ1-2; D gene ambiguous. V lost 1 base, J lost 6 bases, and 9 bases lay in between. The CDR3 loop spans 13 amino acids. Germline assignment: CDR1 LGHNA and CDR2 YSLEER.

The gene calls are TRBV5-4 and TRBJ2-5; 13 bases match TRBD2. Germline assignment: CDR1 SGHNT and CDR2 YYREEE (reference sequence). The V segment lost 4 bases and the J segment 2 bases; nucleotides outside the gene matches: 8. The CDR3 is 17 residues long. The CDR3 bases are TGTGCCAGCAGCCTTCCGGGACTAGCGGGGTTGCAAGAGACCCAGTACTTC. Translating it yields CASSLPGLAGLQETQYF.

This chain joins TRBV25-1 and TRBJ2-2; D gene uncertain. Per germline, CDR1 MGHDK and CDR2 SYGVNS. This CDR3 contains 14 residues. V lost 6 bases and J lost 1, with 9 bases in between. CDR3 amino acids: CASSSVGNTGELFF. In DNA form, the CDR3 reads TGTGCCAGCAGCTCAGTCGGGAACACCGGGGAGCTGTTTTTT.

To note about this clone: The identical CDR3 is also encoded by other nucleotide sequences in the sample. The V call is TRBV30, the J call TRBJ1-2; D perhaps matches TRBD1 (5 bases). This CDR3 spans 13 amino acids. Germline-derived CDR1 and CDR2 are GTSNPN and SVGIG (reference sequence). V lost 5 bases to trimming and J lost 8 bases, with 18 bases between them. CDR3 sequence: CAWWGGRGGGYTF. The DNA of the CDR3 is TGTGCCTGGTGGGGGGGGAGGGGAGGAGGCTACACCTTC.

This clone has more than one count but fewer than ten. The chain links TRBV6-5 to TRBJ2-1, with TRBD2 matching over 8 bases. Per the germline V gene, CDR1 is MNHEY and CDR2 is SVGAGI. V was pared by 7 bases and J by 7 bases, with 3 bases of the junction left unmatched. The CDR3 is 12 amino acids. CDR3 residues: CASITGGNEQFF. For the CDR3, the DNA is TGTGCCAGCATCACGGGGGGGAATGAGCAGTTCTTC.

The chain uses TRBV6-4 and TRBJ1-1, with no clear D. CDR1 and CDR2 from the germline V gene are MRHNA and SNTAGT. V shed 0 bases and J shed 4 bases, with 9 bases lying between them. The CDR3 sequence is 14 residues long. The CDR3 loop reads CASSDSRASTEAFF. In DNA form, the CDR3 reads TGTGCCAGCAGTGACTCGCGGGCTTCCACTGAAGCTTTCTTT.